These 14 T cell receptor beta chains came from one sample sequenced in a study of shared clonotypes between healthy human individuals. Sequenced by immunoSEQ multiplex PCR; TCRdb stores in-frame clones only, minus some. Seen here are a few hundred thousand clones, 60% to 80% observed once, and the top ten hold over 8.5%. What was sequenced was memory CD4+ T cells sorted from blood. Noted subset: CD45RA-negative fraction. The receptor source for this set is a man aged 25 to 40 in good health.

The genes are TRBV9 and TRBJ1-2; D might be TRBD1 (6 bases). The V gene's germline CDR1 is SGDLS and CDR2 YYNGEE. V lost 1 base and J 7 bases, leaving 20 bases between the germline ends. This CDR3 is 16 amino acids long. The DNA of the CDR3 is TGTGCCAGCAGCGTATATGTCTCGGGGGCGCAGGGTGGCTACACCTTC. Translation: CASSVYVSGAQGGYTF.

V and J are TRBV7-9 and TRBJ2-2; 8 bases are a match to TRBD2. Unmatched junction bases numbered 7, after V lost 7 bases and J lost 6 bases. Germline CDR1 is SEHNR and CDR2 is FQNEAQ (reference sequence). The CDR3 consists of 14 residues. DNA of the CDR3: TGTGCCAGCAAGAAGCGGGAGTACGCCGGGGAGCTGTTTTTT. The encoded protein is CASKKREYAGELFF.

The sample holds a few counts of this clone. The rearrangement joins TRBV2 to TRBJ2-7; D uncertain. The V and J ends lost 1 base and 4 bases respectively, with 5 bases between them. The CDR3 spans 12 residues. Germline lookup yields CDR1 SNHLY and CDR2 FYNNEI. CDR3 sequence: CASSEGPYEQYF. CDR3 DNA: TGTGCCAGCAGTGAAGGGCCTTACGAGCAGTACTTC. Full variable domain (remainder filled in from reference TRBV2 and TRBJ2-7): EPEVTQTPSHQVTQMGQEVILRCVPISNHLYFYWYRQILGQKVEFLVSFYNNEISEKSEIFDDQFSVERPDGSNFTLKIRSTKLEDSAMYFCASSEGPYEQYFGPGTRLTVT.

The V and J genes are TRBV2 and TRBJ2-3, with a weak D call TRBD1 (5 bases). The V and J ends lost 4 bases and 0 bases respectively, with 11 bases between them. The CDR3 runs 15 residues. Germline CDR1 is SNHLY and CDR2 is FYNNEI. The CDR3 loop is CASSARTTSTDTQYF. The CDR3 DNA follows: TGTGCCAGCAGTGCACGGACAACTAGCACAGATACGCAGTATTTT.

This clone was counted only a few times. This rearrangement joins TRBV15 to TRBJ2-5, with TRBD2 identical over 7 bases. The CDR3 contains 17 residues. V lost 2 bases to trimming and J lost 1 base; unmatched junction nucleotides: 10. Germline V gives CDR1 LNHNV, CDR2 YYDKDF (reference sequence). CDR3: CATSRRDHSGLQETQYF. As DNA, the CDR3 is TGTGCCACCAGCAGACGAGATCATAGCGGGCTCCAAGAGACCCAGTACTTC.

The rearrangement links TRBV6-1 to TRBJ2-5, with D hard to call. CDR1 and CDR2 (germline): MNHNS, SASEGT. The CDR3 sequence is 16 residues long. Trimming left V 2 bases short and J 5 bases short, with 18 bases between. The CDR3 region has the DNA TGTGCCAGCAGTGAACTTGTCTATCCCGCCGGGGAGACCCAGTACTTC. Translated, it gives CASSELVYPAGETQYF.

This clone was seen only a few times. The CDR3 spells CASSSGPRGQYF. For the CDR3, the DNA is TGTGCCAGCAGCTCCGGGCCCCGTGGGCAGTACTTC. The chain joins TRBV7-9 to TRBJ2-7; unclear D gene. Germline lookup yields CDR1 SEHNR and CDR2 FQNEAQ (reference sequence). CDR3 size: 12 residues. Between the trimmed V and J ends, which lost 4 bases and 9 bases, there was a span of 13 bases.

This clone was counted a few times. The chain joins TRBV11-3 to TRBJ2-7; 8 bases match TRBD2. J gave up 6 bases and V 2 bases, and 0 bases lay outside the gene matches. Germline-derived CDR1 and CDR2 are SGHNT and YENEEA. The CDR3 extends over 12 amino acids. CDR3 bases: TGTGCCAGCAGCTTAACTAGCGGCGAGCAGTACTTC. The encoded protein is CASSLTSGEQYF.

This chain links TRBV10-1 with TRBJ2-3; D might be TRBD2 (6 bases). Trimming took off 5 bases at V and 6 bases at J, with 18 bases between the two ends. Germline-derived CDR1 and CDR2 are WNHNN and SYGVQD (reference sequence). The CDR3 extends over 15 amino acids. The CDR3 DNA is TGCGCCAGCAGTCAAGGCGGATGGGAGGTGGATACGCAGTATTTT. Translating gives CASSQGGWEVDTQYF.

The chain combines TRBV29-1 with TRBJ2-3; D gene unclear. CDR3 size: 12 residues. Trimming took 1 base from V and 3 from J, leaving 5 bases between them. Germline CDR1 and CDR2: SQVTM and ANQGSEA. The CDR3 reads CSVEAQTDTQYF. In DNA, the CDR3 is TGCAGCGTTGAAGCACAGACAGATACGCAGTATTTT.

This chain joins TRBV10-3 and TRBJ2-2, with D possibly being TRBD2 (6 bases). Germline CDR1 and CDR2: ENHRY and SYGVKD. V dropped 5 bases and J dropped 4 bases, with 14 bases sitting between them. CDR3 length: 15 residues. The chain's CDR3 is CAISFPGGPTGELFF. CDR3 DNA sequence: TGTGCCATCAGTTTCCCCGGGGGACCCACCGGGGAGCTGTTTTTT.

This clone was seen ten or more times. The gene calls are TRBV28 and TRBJ2-4, with 11 bases aligning to TRBD1. The CDR3 extends over 18 amino acids. V lost 3 bases and J lost 0; bases outside the gene matches: 7. Germline V CDR1 and CDR2: MDHEN, SYDVKM. The CDR3 coding sequence is TGTGCCAGCAGTTTGGGGACAGGGGGAATATCAGCCAAAAACATTCAGTACTTC. The encoded protein is CASSLGTGGISAKNIQYF.

This clone was found a few times. This chain uses TRBV20-1 with TRBJ2-1, with a possible D match to TRBD2 (6 bases). With 6 bases removed from V and 6 bases from J, the gap between germline ends came to 9 bases. Germline V CDR1 and CDR2: DFQATT, SNEGSKA (reference sequence). This CDR3 is 11 amino acids long. The CDR3 region is CSAKGLNEQFF. The CDR3 DNA reads as TGCAGTGCCAAGGGACTCAATGAGCAGTTCTTC.

The chain recombines TRBV5-5 with TRBJ1-2; TRBD1 is a possible D gene (5 bases). Germline V gene sequence: CDR1 SGHKS, CDR2 YYEKEE (reference sequence). This CDR3 is built from 14 residues. V gave up 2 bases and J gave up 3 bases, with 11 bases separating them. This CDR3 reads CASSFRRGHYGYTF. In nucleotides, the CDR3 is TGTGCCAGCAGCTTTCGTAGGGGTCACTATGGCTACACCTTC.